This is a list of T cell receptor beta chains from one sample in a study of cytomegalovirus exposure and HLA in healthy donors. Clones were read by immunoSEQ multiplex PCR, and TCRdb kept only the in-frame ones, dropping some. The profile shows about 130,000 clones, 60% to 80% of them singletons. Sequenced sample: PBMCs. The receptors derive from a young man in good health and CMV-seronegative. Each CDR3 is given with its conserved first and last residue. A D gene is named only where the DNA matches it firmly. Expanded clones are given a class, and other clones once, few, many or no size at all.

j_call clone_size v_call d_call cdr3_nt cdr3_aa
TRBJ1-4 NA TRBV27 NA TGTGCCAGCAGTTTTCGGCCAGGGCTGAATGAAAAACTGTTTTTT CASSFRPGLNEKLFF
TRBJ2-5 NA TRBV19 NA TGTGCCAGTAGTACCATCCGGGAAGGCGAGACCCAGTACTTC CASSTIREGETQYF
TRBJ2-1 NA TRBV7-9 TRBD2 TGTGCCAGCACCTTAGCGGGAGGGGAGGATGAGCAGTTCTTC CASTLAGGEDEQFF
TRBJ1-5 once TRBV7-9 TRBD1 TGTGCCAGCAGCGCCGGGACAGGGGAAAAGCCCCAGCATTTT CASSAGTGEKPQHF
TRBJ2-1 NA TRBV6-6 TRBD1 TGTGCCAGCGGGGGCAGACAGGGCTCCTACAATGAGCAGTTCTTC CASGGRQGSYNEQFF
TRBJ1-1 NA TRBV18 NA TGTGCCAGCTCCCCATCACAGGGGAACACTGAAGCTTTCTTT CASSPSQGNTEAFF
TRBJ2-3 NA TRBV6-5 TRBD2 TGTGCCAGCAGACGCTTAGCGGGAGATGAAGATACGCAGTATTTT CASRRLAGDEDTQYF
TRBJ2-3 NA TRBV11-3 NA TGTGCCAGCAGCCCGGACAGAATCACAGATACGCAGTATTTT CASSPDRITDTQYF
TRBJ2-7 NA TRBV5-1 NA TGCGCCAGCAGCTTGGAGGGGGGGCAGCAGTACTTC CASSLEGGQQYF
TRBJ1-2 NA TRBV19 NA TGTGCCAGTAGTACGGGATCCCCCGTGGAGGGAGATGGCTACACCTTC CASSTGSPVEGDGYTF
TRBJ2-1 NA TRBV19 NA TGTGCCAGTGGAGTGGTAGCGGCCTCCTACAATGAGCAGTTCTTC CASGVVAASYNEQFF
TRBJ1-5 NA TRBV18 NA TGTGCCAGCTCACCACGACTTTCGACAGTGGGGAACAATCAGCCCCAGCATTTT CASSPRLSTVGNNQPQHF
TRBJ1-1 NA TRBV19 NA TGTGCCAGTAGTGCCCTACAGGGTACTGAAGCTTTCTTT CASSALQGTEAFF
TRBJ2-1 NA TRBV28 TRBD1 TGTGCCAGCAGTCCCGGGACAGGGGGCCATGAGCAGTTCTTC CASSPGTGGHEQFF
TRBJ1-5 few TRBV5-6 NA TGTGCCAGCAGCTTGTATACGGGGGAGAGTCAGCCCCAGCATTTT CASSLYTGESQPQHF
TRBJ2-7 NA TRBV28 NA TGTGCCAGCAGCTATTCGCCTAGACTCTACGAGCAGTACTTC CASSYSPRLYEQYF
TRBJ2-7 once TRBV6-5 TRBD2 TGTGCCAGCAGTTACTCGACTAGCGGAACCTACGAGCAGTACTTC CASSYSTSGTYEQYF
TRBJ2-2 NA TRBV6-1 NA TGTGCCAGCAGTTTCCGGGAGTGGACCGGGGAGCTGTTTTTT CASSFREWTGELFF
TRBJ1-2 once TRBV7-9 NA TGTGCCAGCAGCTTAGGGGCGACAGATCTTTATGGCTACACCTTC CASSLGATDLYGYTF
TRBJ2-7 few TRBV5-1 TRBD1 TGCGCCAGCAGCACGGGACAGGAGGGTTTGGAGCAGTACTTC CASSTGQEGLEQYF
TRBJ2-1 NA TRBV7-9 TRBD1 TGTGCCAGCAGCTGGGGACAGGGGTTGGATGAGCAGTTCTTC CASSWGQGLDEQFF
TRBJ2-7 once TRBV30 NA TGTGCCTGGAGTGTAGTGGGGGCTAAAAACGAGCAGTACTTC CAWSVVGAKNEQYF
TRBJ2-7 once TRBV5-6 TRBD2 TGTGCCAGCAGCGCCAGATGGACTAGCGGACTCTACGAGCAGTACTTC CASSARWTSGLYEQYF
TRBJ2-5 NA TRBV2 TRBD2 TGTGCCAGCAGTGGAGGACTAGCGGGAAAAGAGACCCAGTACTTC CASSGGLAGKETQYF
TRBJ2-7 NA TRBV10-2 TRBD2 TGCGCCAGCAGTACCGGGACTAGCGGATACGAGCAGTACTTC CASSTGTSGYEQYF
TRBJ2-5 NA TRBV7-7 TRBD2 TGTGCCAGCAGCTTAGGGGGACTAGCGGAAGAAACCCAGTACTTC CASSLGGLAEETQYF
TRBJ1-2 NA TRBV29-1 TRBD1 TGCAGCGTTGTCCGGGACAGGGGTCGGGACTATGGCTACACCTTC CSVVRDRGRDYGYTF
TRBJ2-5 NA TRBV30 TRBD2 TGTGCCTGGAGGGCGGGAGTAGGGGTAGGAGAGACCCAGTACTTC CAWRAGVGVGETQYF
TRBJ2-7 NA TRBV4-2 TRBD2 TGTGCCAGCAGACCCGAGGCACTAGCGAGAGGCGAGCAGTACTTC CASRPEALARGEQYF
TRBJ1-2 NA TRBV28 NA TGTGCCAGCAGTTTAACACAGGACTATGGCTACACCTTC CASSLTQDYGYTF
TRBJ1-3 NA TRBV5-1 TRBD1 TGCGCCAGCAGCCGACAGGGGGCAATCGGAAACACCATATATTTT CASSRQGAIGNTIYF
TRBJ1-3 NA TRBV28 NA TGTGCCGGGGGGGACGGGGGCTCTGGAAACACCATATATTTT CAGGDGGSGNTIYF
TRBJ2-7 few TRBV7-8 NA TGTGCCAGCAGCTTAGACCCCAACGAGCAGTACTTC CASSLDPNEQYF
TRBJ1-2 NA TRBV7-9 TRBD1 TGTGCCAGCAGCCAAAGACAGGGAGGTGTGAATGGCTACACCTTC CASSQRQGGVNGYTF
TRBJ2-3 NA TRBV4-2 NA TGTGCCAGCAGCCAAGATCGTCTTTTGAACCCAGGGCAGTATTTT CASSQDRLLNPGQYF
TRBJ1-2 NA TRBV7-8 NA TGTGCCAGCAGCTTAGGAACAGGAGACTATGGCTACACCTTC CASSLGTGDYGYTF
TRBJ1-2 NA TRBV5-4 TRBD1 TGTGCCAGCAGCTTGGGACAGGGTTACAACTATGGCTACACCTTC CASSLGQGYNYGYTF
TRBJ2-7 NA TRBV28 NA TGTGCCAGCACCAGGGGCAAGGACGAGCAGTACTTC CASTRGKDEQYF
TRBJ2-5 NA TRBV5-1 NA TGCGCCAGCACCAGAGGGGGGGTCCAAGAGACCCAGTACTTC CASTRGGVQETQYF
TRBJ2-1 NA TRBV7-2 NA TGTGCCAGCAGCCCTTTGTTCGGGACTCAATCGAATGAGCAGTTCTTC CASSPLFGTQSNEQFF
TRBJ1-1 NA TRBV25-1 NA TGTGCCAGCAGTGAGGTGGGGGGGGCAGACACTGAAGCTTTCTTT CASSEVGGADTEAFF
TRBJ1-5 NA TRBV6-5 NA TGTGCCAGCAGTTACAACGGGGGGGCCCAGCATTTT CASSYNGGAQHF
TRBJ2-3 NA TRBV30 NA TGTGCCTGGAGTGTACGTCTAGTATCAGATACGCAGTATTTT CAWSVRLVSDTQYF
TRBJ2-2 NA TRBV18 NA TGTGCCAGCTCACCGCTGCAGCGGACGAACACCGGGGAGCTGTTTTTT CASSPLQRTNTGELFF
TRBJ2-1 NA TRBV7-9 TRBD1 TGTGCCAGCACCCCCAGACAGGGCGATGAGCAGTTCTTC CASTPRQGDEQFF
TRBJ2-7 NA TRBV28 NA TGTGCCAGCAGCTCCGGAGGGTACGAGCAGTACTTC CASSSGGYEQYF
TRBJ2-3 NA TRBV29-1 TRBD2 TGCAGCGCCGCCGGGACTAGCGGGAGGAGGAGCACAGATACGCAGTATTTT CSAAGTSGRRSTDTQYF
TRBJ1-1 few TRBV28 NA TGTGCCAGCATACAAAACACAGGGGAAGCTTTCTTT CASIQNTGEAFF
TRBJ1-2 NA TRBV28 NA TGTGCCAGCTCGGGAGGGTATCCTAACTATGGCTACACCTTC CASSGGYPNYGYTF
TRBJ2-1 NA TRBV30 NA TGTGCCTGTAACTCCTATGCGGGCCGAGGAAATGAGCAGTTCTTC CACNSYAGRGNEQFF
TRBJ2-7 few TRBV27 NA TGTGCCAGCATAGCACGGTACGAGCAGTACTTC CASIARYEQYF
TRBJ2-7 NA TRBV19 TRBD2 TGTGCCAGTAGTCCTTTAGGCCAGACTAGCGCCAACTACGAGCAGTACTTC CASSPLGQTSANYEQYF
TRBJ2-3 NA TRBV6-4 TRBD2 TGTGCCAGCAGTGCCACTAGCGGGAGGACGCAGTATTTT CASSATSGRTQYF
TRBJ1-5 NA TRBV6-5 TRBD1 TGTGCCAGCAGTTACGACAGGGTGACCCAGCATTTT CASSYDRVTQHF
TRBJ1-4 few TRBV30 NA TGTGCCTGGAGGGAGGGACTCCCAGGGGAAAAACTGTTTTTT CAWREGLPGEKLFF
TRBJ1-4 NA TRBV6-1 NA TGTGCCAGCGGTGGAATCGAGGACTCTAATGAAAAACTGTTTTTT CASGGIEDSNEKLFF
TRBJ2-4 few TRBV4-3 NA TGCGCCAGCAGCCAAGCCAGGCGAAACATTCAGTACTTC CASSQARRNIQYF
TRBJ2-3 few TRBV5-1 TRBD2 TGCGCCAGCAGCATCGGACTAGCGGGAGGAAATACGCAGTATTTT CASSIGLAGGNTQYF